This TCR beta chain is drawn from a study of blood T cell repertoires in COVID-19. Study details: COVID-19 samples, acute and convalescent, were from the United States, Italy and Spain. Sample material is recorded as cDNA or gDNA derived from T cells, B-cell-depleted T cells, or PBMCs.

Original data processing: Quantification of nucleated cells was approximated via reference gene primer amplification. The protocol was immunoSEQ multiplex PCR, while the TCRdb copy is restricted to in-frame clones and leaves out a portion. V, J and clone size reflect that table, while D and trimming were determined from the DNA. The data contain about 72,000 clones, 75% to 95% of them singletons. Germline V lookup: CDR1 LGHNA, CDR2 YNFKEQ. V gave up 0 bases and J gave up 1 base; unmatched junction bases: 8. This CDR3 has 17 residues. Material for sequencing was peripheral blood. The clonotype was recovered from a woman aged 55-69 years with active COVID-19. The rearrangement links TRBV4-2 to TRBJ1-2, with 7 positions matching TRBD1. The CDR3 spells CASSQDLAGGINYGYTF. The CDR3 coding sequence is TGTGCCAGCAGCCAAGATCTTGCAGGGGGGATTAACTATGGCTACACCTTC.